This TCR beta chain is drawn from a study of molecular identifiers for immune sequencing clone quantification. The CDR3 runs 12 residues. Germline lookup yields CDR1 MNHEY and CDR2 SMNVEV (reference sequence). Naive CD8 T cells were sorted, and the gate applied was CD8+CD4-CCR7+CD45RA+. TCRdb re-called the PCR reads through MiXCR, storing one row per CDR3 protein. This sample has more than 250,000 distinct CDR3 sequences; around 21% occur once, and the top ten carry approximately 0.84%. This clonotype was counted at least ten times. The antigen is undetermined. Findings of the study overall: Detecting spiked Jurkat TCR RNA from one cell among roughly 900,000 naive cells was reportedly possible.

The chain couples TRBV27 to TRBJ2-7, with 10 nucleotides matching TRBD1. The specimen sequenced was naive CD8+ T cells from blood, with Jurkat cell RNA spiked in. The subset here: FACS-sorted CD8+CD4-CCR7+CD45RA+ naive T cells. The receptor was isolated from a human donor in good health. Some libraries in this study had Jurkat cell RNA spiked in. Here the CDR3 DNA reads TGTGCTACCGGGACAGGGGCCTACGAGCAGTACTTC. Its translation is CATGTGAYEQYF.